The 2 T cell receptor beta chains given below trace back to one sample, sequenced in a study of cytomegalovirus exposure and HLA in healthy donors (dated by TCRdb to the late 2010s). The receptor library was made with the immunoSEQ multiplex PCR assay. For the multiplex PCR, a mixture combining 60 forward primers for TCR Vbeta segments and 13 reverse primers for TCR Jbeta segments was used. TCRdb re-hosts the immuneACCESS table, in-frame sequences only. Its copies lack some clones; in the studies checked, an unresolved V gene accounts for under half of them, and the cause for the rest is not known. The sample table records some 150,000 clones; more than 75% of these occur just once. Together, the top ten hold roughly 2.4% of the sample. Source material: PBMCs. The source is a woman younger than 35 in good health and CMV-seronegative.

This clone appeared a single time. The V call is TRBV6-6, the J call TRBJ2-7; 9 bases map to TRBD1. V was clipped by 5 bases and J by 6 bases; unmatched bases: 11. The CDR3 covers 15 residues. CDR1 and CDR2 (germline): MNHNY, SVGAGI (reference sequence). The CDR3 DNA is TGTGCCAGCAGTAGGGGACAGGGCGGTTTGGGCGAGCAGTACTTC. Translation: CASSRGQGGLGEQYF.

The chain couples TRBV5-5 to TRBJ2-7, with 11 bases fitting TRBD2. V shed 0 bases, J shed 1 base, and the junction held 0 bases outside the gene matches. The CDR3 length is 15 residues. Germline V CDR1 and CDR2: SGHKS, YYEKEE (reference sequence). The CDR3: CASSLGLAGSYEQYF. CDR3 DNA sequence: TGTGCCAGCAGCTTGGGACTAGCGGGGTCCTACGAGCAGTACTTC. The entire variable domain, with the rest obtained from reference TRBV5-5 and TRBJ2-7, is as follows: DAGVTQSPTHLIKTRGQQVTLRCSPISGHKSVSWYQQVLGQGPQFIFQYYEKEERGRGNFPDRFSARQFPNYSSELNVNALLLGDSALYLCASSLGLAGSYEQYFGPGTRLTVT.